This TCR beta chain was sequenced for a study of cytomegalovirus exposure and HLA in healthy donors. Vbeta (60) and Jbeta (13) primers were used in the PCR. Measured with immunoSEQ multiplex PCR; TCRdb has only the in-frame clones, and not every one. The sample holds about 160,000 clones, approximately 80% seen once. The CDR3 is made up of 16 amino acids. J lost 4 bases, V lost 1 base, and 7 bases had no gene match. Germline CDR1 reads SGHTA; CDR2 reads FQGNSA. V usage is TRBV7-2 and J usage is TRBJ2-1; 7 bases map to TRBD1. The sequence derives from a man aged 50-59 years in good health and CMV-seropositive. Specimen: PBMCs. The CDR3 DNA reads TGTGCCAGCAGCTTAGTTGGGACAGACCTTTACAATGAGCAGTTCTTC. Protein sequence: CASSLVGTDLYNEQFF.